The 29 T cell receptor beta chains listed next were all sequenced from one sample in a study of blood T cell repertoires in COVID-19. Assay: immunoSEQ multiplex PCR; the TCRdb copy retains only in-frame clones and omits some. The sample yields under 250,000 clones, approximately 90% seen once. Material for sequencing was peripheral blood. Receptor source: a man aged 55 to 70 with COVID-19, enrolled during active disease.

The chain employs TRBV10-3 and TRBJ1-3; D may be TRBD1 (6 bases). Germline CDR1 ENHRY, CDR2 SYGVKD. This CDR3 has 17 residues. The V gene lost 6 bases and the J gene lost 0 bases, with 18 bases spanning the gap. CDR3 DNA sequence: TGTGCCATCAGGGCCAGGGACACGCGAAGCTCTGGAAACACCATATATTTT. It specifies CAIRARDTRSSGNTIYF.

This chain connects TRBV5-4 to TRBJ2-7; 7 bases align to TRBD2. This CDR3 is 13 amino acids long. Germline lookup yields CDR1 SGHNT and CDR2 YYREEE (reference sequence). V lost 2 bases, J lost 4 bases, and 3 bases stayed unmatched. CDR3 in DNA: TGTGCCAGCAGCTTACCGGGGGGTTACGAGCAGTACTTC. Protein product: CASSLPGGYEQYF.

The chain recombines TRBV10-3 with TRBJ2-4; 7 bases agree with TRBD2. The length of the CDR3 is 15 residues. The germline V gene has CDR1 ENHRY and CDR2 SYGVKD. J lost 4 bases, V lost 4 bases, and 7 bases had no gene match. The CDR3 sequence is CAISGLAGEKNIQYF. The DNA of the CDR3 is TGTGCCATCAGTGGGCTTGCGGGGGAAAAAAACATTCAGTACTTC.

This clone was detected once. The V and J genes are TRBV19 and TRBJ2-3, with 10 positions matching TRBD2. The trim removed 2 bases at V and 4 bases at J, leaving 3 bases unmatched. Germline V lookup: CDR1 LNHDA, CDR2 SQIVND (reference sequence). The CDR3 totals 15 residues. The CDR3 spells CASSILAGAADTQYF. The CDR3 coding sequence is TGTGCCAGTAGTATACTAGCGGGGGCCGCAGATACGCAGTATTTT.

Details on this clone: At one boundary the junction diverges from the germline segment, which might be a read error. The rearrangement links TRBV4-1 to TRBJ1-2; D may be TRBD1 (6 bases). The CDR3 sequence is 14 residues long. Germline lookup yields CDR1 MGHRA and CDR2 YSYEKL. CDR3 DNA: TGCGCCAGCAGCCAAGTCGGGAACTTGGACAGCCGAAATTTC. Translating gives CASSQVGNLDSRNF.

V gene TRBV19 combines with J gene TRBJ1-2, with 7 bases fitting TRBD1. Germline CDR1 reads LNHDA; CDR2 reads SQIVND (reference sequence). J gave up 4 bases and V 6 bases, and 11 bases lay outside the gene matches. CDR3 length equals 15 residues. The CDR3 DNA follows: TGTGCCAGTAGGGCGGCGGGACAGCTAATCTATGGCTACACCTTC. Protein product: CASRAAGQLIYGYTF.

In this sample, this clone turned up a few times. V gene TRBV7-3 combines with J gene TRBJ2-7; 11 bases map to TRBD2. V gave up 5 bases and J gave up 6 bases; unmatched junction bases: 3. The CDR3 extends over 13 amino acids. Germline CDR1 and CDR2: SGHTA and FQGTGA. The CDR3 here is CASSPGTSGEQYF. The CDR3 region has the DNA TGTGCCAGCAGCCCCGGGACTAGCGGCGAGCAGTACTTC.

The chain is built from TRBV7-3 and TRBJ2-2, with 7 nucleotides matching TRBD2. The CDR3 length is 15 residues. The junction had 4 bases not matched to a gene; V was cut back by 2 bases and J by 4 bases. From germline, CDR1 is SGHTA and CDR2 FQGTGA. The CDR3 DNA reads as TGTGCCAGCAGCTTAGTACTAGCGCCCACCGGGGAGCTGTTTTTT. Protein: CASSLVLAPTGELFF.

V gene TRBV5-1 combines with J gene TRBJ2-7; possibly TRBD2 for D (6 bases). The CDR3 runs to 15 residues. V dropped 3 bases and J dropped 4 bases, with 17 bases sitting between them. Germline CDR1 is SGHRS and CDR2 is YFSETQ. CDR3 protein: CASSYDGTPEYEQYF. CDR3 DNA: TGCGCCAGCAGCTACGACGGGACTCCCGAGTACGAGCAGTACTTC.

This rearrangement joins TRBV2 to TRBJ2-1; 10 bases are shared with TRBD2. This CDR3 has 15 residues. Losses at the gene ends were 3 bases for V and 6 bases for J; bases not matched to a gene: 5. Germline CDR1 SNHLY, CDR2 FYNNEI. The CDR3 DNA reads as TGTGCCAGCAGTGACAGCGGGAGGGCTCGCAATGAGCAGTTCTTC. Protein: CASSDSGRARNEQFF.

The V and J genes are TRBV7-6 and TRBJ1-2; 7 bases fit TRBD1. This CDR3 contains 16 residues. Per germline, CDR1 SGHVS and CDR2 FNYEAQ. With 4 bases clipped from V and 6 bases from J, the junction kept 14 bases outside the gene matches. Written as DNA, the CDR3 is TGTGCCAGCAGCTCCGTCCCCCGCGGACAGGCAGATGGCTACACCTTC. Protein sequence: CASSSVPRGQADGYTF.

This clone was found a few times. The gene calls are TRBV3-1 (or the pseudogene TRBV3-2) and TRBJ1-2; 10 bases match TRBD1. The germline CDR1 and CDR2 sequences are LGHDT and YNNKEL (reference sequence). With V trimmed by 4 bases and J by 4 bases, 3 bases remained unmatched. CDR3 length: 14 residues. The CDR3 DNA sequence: TGTGCCAGCAGCCGGGGACAGGGGACCTATGGCTACACCTTC. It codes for CASSRGQGTYGYTF.

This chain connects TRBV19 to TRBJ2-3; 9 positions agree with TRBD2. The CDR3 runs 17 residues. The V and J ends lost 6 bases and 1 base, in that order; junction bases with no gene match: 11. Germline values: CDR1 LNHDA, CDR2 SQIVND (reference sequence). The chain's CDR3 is CASRKGAGGSRTDTQYF. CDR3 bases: TGTGCCAGTAGGAAAGGGGCGGGGGGGTCCCGCACAGATACGCAGTATTTT.

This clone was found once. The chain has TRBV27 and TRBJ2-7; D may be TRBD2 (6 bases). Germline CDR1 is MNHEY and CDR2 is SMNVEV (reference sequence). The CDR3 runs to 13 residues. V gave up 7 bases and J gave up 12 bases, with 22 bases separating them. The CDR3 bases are TGTGCCAGCATTCCTTCTCAGGGACGGACTATGTACTTC. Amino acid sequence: CASIPSQGRTMYF.

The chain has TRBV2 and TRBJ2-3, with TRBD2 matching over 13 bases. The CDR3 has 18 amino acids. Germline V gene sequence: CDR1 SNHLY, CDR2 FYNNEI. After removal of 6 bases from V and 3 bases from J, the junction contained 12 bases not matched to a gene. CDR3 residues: CASRLELAGGSLTDTQYF. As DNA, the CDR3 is TGTGCCAGCAGACTAGAACTAGCGGGAGGGTCTCTAACAGATACGCAGTATTTT.

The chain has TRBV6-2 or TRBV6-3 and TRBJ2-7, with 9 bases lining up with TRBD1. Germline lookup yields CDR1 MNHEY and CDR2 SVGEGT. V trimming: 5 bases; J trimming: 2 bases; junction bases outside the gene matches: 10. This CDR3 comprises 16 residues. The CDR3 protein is CASSMTGTGRTYEQYF. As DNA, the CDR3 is TGTGCCAGCAGTATGACCGGGACAGGGAGAACCTACGAGCAGTACTTC.

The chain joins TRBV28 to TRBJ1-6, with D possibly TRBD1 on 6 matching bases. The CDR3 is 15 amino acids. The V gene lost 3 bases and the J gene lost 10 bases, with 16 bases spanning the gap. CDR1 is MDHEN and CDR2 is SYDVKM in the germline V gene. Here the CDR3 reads CASSLSGGGGSPLHF. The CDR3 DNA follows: TGTGCCAGCAGTTTGAGCGGGGGCGGGGGGTCACCCCTCCACTTT. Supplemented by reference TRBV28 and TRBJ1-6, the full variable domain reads DVKVTQSSRYLVKRTGEKVFLECVQDMDHENMFWYRQDPGLGLRLIYFSYDVKMKEKGDIPEGYSVSREKKERFSLILESASTNQTSMYLCASSLSGGGGSPLHFGNGTRLTVT.

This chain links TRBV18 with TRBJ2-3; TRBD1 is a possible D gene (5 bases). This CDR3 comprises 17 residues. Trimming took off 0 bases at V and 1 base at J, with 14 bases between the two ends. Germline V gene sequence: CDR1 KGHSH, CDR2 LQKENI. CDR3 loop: CASSPPKGGAGTDTQYF. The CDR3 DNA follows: TGTGCCAGCTCACCACCGAAGGGTGGGGCGGGCACAGATACGCAGTATTTT.

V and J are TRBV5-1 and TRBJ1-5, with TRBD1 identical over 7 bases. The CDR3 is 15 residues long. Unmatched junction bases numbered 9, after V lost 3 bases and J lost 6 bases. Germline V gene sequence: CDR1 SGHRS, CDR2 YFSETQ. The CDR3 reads CASSSEGASGQPQHF. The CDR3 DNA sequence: TGCGCCAGCAGCTCAGAGGGGGCGTCAGGTCAGCCCCAGCATTTT.

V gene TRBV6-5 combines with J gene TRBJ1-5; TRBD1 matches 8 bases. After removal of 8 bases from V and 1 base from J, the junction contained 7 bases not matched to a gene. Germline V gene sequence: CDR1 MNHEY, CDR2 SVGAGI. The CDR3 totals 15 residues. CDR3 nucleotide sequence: TGTGCCAGCCTCAGGGGGCGCGGAAGCAATCAGCCCCAGCATTTT. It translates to CASLRGRGSNQPQHF.

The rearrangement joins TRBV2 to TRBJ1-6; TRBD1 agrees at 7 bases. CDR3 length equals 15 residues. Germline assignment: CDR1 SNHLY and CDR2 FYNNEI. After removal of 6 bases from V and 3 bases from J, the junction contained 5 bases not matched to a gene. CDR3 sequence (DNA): TGTGCCAGCAGGGGGGACAGTGGCTATAATTCACCCCTCCACTTT. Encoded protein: CASRGDSGYNSPLHF.

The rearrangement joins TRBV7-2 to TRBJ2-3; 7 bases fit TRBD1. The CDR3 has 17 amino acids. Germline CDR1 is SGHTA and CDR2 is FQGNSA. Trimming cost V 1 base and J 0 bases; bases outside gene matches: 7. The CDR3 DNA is TGTGCCAGCAGCTTAGGTGACAGGGCATACAGCACAGATACGCAGTATTTT. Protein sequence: CASSLGDRAYSTDTQYF.

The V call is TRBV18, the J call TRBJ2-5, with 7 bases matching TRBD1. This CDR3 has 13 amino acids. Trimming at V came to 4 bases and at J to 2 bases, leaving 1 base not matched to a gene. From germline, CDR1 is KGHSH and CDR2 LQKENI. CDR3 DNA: TGTGCCAGCTCACAGGGGGCTCAAGAGACCCAGTACTTC. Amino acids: CASSQGAQETQYF.

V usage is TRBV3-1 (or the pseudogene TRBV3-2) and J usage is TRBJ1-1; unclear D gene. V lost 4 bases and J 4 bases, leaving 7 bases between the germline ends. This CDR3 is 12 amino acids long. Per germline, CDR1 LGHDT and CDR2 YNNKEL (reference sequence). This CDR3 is CASSRTSTEAFF. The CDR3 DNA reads TGTGCCAGCAGCCGAACTAGCACTGAAGCTTTCTTT.

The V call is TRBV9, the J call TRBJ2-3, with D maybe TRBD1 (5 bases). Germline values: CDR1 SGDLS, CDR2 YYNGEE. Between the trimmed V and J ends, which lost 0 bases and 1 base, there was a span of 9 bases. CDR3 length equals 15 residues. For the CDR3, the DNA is TGTGCCAGCAGCGTAGGGACATTCGGCACAGATACGCAGTATTTT. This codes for CASSVGTFGTDTQYF.

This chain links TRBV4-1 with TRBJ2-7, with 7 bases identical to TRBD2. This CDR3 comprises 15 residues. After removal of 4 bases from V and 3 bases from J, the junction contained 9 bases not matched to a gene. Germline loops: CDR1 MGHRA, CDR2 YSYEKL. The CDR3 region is CASSPRWGGDYEQYF. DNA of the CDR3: TGCGCCAGCAGCCCCCGGTGGGGGGGGGACTACGAGCAGTACTTC.

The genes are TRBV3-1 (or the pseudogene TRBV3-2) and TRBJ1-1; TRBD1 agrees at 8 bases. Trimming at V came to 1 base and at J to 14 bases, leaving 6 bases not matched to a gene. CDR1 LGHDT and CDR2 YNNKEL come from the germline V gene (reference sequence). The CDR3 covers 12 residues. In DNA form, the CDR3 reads TGTGCCAGCAGCCAAGTCAGGGGGCAGGAATTCTTT. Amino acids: CASSQVRGQEFF.

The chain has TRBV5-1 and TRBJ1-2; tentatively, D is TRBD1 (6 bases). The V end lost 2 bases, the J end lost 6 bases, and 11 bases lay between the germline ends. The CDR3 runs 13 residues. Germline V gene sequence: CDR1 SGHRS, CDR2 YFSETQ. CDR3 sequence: CASSLQGTDGYTF. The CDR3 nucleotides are TGCGCCAGCAGCTTACAGGGCACTGATGGCTACACCTTC.

The CDR3 reads CASSRGLAGKEQYF. Here the CDR3 DNA reads TGTGCCAGCAGCCGGGGACTAGCGGGAAAAGAGCAGTACTTC. J is TRBJ2-7 and V is TRBV7-9; 13 bases fit TRBD2. CDR3 length: 14 residues. V lost 5 bases to trimming and J lost 7 bases; unmatched junction nucleotides: 5. CDR1 SEHNR and CDR2 FQNEAQ come from the germline V gene (reference sequence). The full variable domain, its missing parts supplied by reference TRBV7-9 and TRBJ2-7, is DTGVSQNPRHKITKRGQNVTFRCDPISEHNRLYWYRQTLGQGPEFLTYFQNEAQLEKSRLLSDRFSAERPKGSFSTLEIQRTEQGDSAMYLCASSRGLAGKEQYFGPGTRLTVT.